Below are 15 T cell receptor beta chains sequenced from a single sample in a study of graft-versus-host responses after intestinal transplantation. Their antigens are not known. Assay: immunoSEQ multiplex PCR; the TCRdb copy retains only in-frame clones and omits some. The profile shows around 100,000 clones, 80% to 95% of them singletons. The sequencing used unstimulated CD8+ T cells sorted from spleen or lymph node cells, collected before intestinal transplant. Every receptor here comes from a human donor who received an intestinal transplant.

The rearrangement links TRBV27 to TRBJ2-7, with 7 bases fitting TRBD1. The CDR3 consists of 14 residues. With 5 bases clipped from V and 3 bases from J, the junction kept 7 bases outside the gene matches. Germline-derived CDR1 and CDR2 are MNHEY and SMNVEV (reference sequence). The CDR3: CASSPDRAFYEQYF. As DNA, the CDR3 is TGTGCCAGCAGTCCCGACAGGGCCTTCTACGAGCAGTACTTC.

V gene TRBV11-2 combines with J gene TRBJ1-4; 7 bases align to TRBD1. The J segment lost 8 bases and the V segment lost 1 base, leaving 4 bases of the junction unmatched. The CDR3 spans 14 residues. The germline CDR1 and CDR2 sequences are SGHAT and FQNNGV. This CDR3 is CASSLGDRGEKLFF. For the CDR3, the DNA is TGTGCCAGCAGCTTAGGGGACAGAGGGGAAAAACTGTTTTTT. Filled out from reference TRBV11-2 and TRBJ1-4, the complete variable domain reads EAGVAQSPRYKIIEKRQSVAFWCNPISGHATLYWYQQILGQGPKLLIQFQNNGVVDDSQLPKDRFSAERLKGVDSTLKIQPAKLEDSAVYLCASSLGDRGEKLFFGSGTQLSVL.

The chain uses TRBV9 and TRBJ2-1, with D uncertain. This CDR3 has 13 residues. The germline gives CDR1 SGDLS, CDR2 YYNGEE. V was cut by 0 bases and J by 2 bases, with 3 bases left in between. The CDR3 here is CASSVGAYNEQFF. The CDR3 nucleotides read TGTGCCAGCAGCGTAGGGGCCTACAATGAGCAGTTCTTC.

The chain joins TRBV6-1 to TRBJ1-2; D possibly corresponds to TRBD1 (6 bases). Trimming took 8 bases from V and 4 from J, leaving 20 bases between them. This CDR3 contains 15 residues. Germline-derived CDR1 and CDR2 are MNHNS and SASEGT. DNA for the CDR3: TGTGCCAGCGGACAGTACGAAGGGCAAGGCTATGGCTACACCTTC. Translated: CASGQYEGQGYGYTF.

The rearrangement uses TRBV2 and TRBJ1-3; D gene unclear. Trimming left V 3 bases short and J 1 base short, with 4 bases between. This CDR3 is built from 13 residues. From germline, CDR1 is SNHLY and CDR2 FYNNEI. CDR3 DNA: TGTGCCAGCAGTGACATATCTGGAAACACCATATATTTT. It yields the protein CASSDISGNTIYF.

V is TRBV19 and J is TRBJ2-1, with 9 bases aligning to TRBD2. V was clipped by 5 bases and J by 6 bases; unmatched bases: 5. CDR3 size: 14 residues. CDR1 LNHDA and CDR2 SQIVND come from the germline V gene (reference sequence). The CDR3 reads CASSADSGGNEQFF. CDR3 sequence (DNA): TGTGCCAGTAGTGCGGATAGCGGGGGCAATGAGCAGTTCTTC.

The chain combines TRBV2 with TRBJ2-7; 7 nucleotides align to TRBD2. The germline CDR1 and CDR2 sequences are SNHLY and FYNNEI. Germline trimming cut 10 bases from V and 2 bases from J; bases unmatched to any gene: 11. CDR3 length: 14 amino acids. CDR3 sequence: CAISGPLRTYEQYF. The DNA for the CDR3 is TGTGCCATTAGCGGGCCCCTAAGGACCTACGAGCAGTACTTC.

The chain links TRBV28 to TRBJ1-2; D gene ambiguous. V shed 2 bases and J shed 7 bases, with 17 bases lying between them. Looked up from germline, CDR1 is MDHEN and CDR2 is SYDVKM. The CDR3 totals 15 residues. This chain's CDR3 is CASSLGLADVFGYTF. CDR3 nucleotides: TGTGCCAGCAGTTTAGGGTTGGCAGACGTCTTTGGCTACACCTTC.

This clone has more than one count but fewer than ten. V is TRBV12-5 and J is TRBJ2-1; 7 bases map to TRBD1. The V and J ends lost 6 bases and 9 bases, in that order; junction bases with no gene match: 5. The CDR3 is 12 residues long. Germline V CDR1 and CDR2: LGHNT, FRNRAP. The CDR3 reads CASGVTGSEQFF. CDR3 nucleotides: TGTGCTAGTGGGGTGACAGGGAGTGAGCAGTTCTTC.

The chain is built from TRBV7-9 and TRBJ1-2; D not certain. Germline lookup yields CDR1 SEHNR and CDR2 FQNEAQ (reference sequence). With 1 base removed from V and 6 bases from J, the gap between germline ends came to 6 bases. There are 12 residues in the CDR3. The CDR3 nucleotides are TGTGCCAGCAGCTTAGGGTTGCATGGCTACACCTTC. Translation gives CASSLGLHGYTF.

The chain's CDR3 is CASRGDRREKLFF. The CDR3 DNA is TGCGCCAGCAGGGGAGACAGGAGAGAAAAACTGTTTTTT. The chain carries TRBV5-1 and TRBJ1-4, with a tentative D call TRBD1 (6 bases). This CDR3 region has 13 residues. Germline V lookup: CDR1 SGHRS, CDR2 YFSETQ. V was pared by 5 bases and J by 8 bases, with 13 bases between.

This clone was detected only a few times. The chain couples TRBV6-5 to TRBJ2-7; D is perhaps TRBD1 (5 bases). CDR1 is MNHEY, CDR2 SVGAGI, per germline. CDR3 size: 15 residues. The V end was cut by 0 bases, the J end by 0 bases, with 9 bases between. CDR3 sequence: CASSYSGDSSYEQYF. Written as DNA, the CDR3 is TGTGCCAGCAGTTACTCGGGCGACAGCTCCTACGAGCAGTACTTC.

The CDR3 sequence is CASSLGTGQETGTQYF. The CDR3 nucleotides are TGTGCCAGCAGCTTAGGGACGGGACAGGAGACAGGGACCCAGTACTTC. The chain couples TRBV7-8 to TRBJ2-5; 8 bases align to TRBD1. Trimming at V came to 1 base and at J to 7 bases, leaving 11 bases not matched to a gene. Germline loops: CDR1 SGHVS, CDR2 FQNEAQ. The CDR3 has 16 amino acids.

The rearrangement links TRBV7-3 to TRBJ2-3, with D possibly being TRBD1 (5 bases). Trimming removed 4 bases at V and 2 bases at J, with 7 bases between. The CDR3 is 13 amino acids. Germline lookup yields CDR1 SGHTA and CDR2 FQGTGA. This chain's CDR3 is CASSSTVTDTQYF. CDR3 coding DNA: TGTGCCAGCAGCTCGACAGTCACAGATACGCAGTATTTT. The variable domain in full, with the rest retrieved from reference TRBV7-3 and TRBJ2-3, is GAGVSQTPSNKVTEKGKYVELRCDPISGHTALYWYRQSLGQGPEFLIYFQGTGAADDSGLPNDRFFAVRPEGSVSTLKIQRTERGDSAVYLCASSSTVTDTQYFGPGTRLTVL.

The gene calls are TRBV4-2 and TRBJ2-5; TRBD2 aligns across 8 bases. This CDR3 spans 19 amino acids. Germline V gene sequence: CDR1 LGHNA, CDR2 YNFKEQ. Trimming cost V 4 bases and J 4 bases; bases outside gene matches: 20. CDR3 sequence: CASSPLGERGRTGGETQYF. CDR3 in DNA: TGTGCCAGCAGCCCCCTGGGGGAGCGGGGGAGGACCGGGGGAGAGACCCAGTACTTC.